These T cell receptor beta chains were read from a single sample in a study of T cells in Graves' hyperthyroidism and ophthalmopathy. One entry per CDR3 protein, called by TCRdb with MiXCR from the multiplex PCR reads. Among about 410,000 distinct CDR3 sequences listed, around 15% were seen once. The sample taken for sequencing was blood. The receptors were gathered from a man between 18 and 29 years old with Graves' ophthalmopathy. The CDR3 runs from the conserved cysteine through the conserved F or W. The D gene is left open where the match is weak. Clone size, where shown, is once, few, many, or a class for clones that have expanded.

clone size | J gene | D gene | V gene | CDR3 length | CDR3 DNA | CDR3 protein
many | TRBJ1-2 | TRBD1 | TRBV7-8 | 15 | TGTGCCAGCAGCTTAATACAGACAGGGGGCTCTGGCTACACCTTC | CASSLIQTGGSGYTF
many | TRBJ2-7 | - | TRBV14 | 15 | TGTGCCAGCAGCCAAGGGAGGCACCCAGTCTACGAGCAGTACTTC | CASSQGRHPVYEQYF
- | TRBJ2-2 | - | TRBV6-2/TRBV6-3 | 16 | TGTGCCAGCAGTAGGGGGGGGGATACGAACACCGGGGAGCTGTTTTTT | CASSRGGDTNTGELFF
many | TRBJ2-1 | - | TRBV20-1 | 16 | TGCAGTGCTAGTTGGTTTGGACAATCGGCTAACAATGAGCAGTTCTTC | CSASWFGQSANNEQFF
- | TRBJ2-1 | TRBD2 | TRBV3-1 | 17 | TGTGCCAGCAGCCAAGGAGGGACTAGCGACTCCTACAATGAGCGGTTCTTC | CASSQGGTSDSYNERFF
few | TRBJ2-3 | - | TRBV6-1 | 13 | TGTGCCAGCAGGCCCGACGGCACAGATACGCAGTATTTT | CASRPDGTDTQYF
many | TRBJ2-7 | - | TRBV6-2/TRBV6-3 | 13 | TGTGCCAGCAGAAGTACAAGCTCCTACGAGCAGTACTTC | CASRSTSSYEQYF
once | TRBJ1-1 | - | TRBV18 | 15 | TGTGCCAGCTCACCCCTGCCAGAGGCTAACACTGAAGCTTTCTTT | CASSPLPEANTEAFF
many | TRBJ2-7 | TRBD1 | TRBV12-3/TRBV12-4 | 15 | TGTGCCAGCAGTCCAAGGGGACAGGGGAGCGACGAGCAGTACTTC | CASSPRGQGSDEQYF
many | TRBJ2-1 | TRBD1 | TRBV7-9 | 20 | TGTGCCAGCAGCTTAGCTACGTTGGAAGGGGGCCGCCCCGTCTACAATGAGCAGTTCTTC | CASSLATLEGGRPVYNEQFF
many | TRBJ1-6 | - | TRBV19 | 17 | TGTGCCAGTAGCGGAAGGACGTCGAGCTCCTATAATTCACCCCTCCACTTT | CASSGRTSSSYNSPLHF
many | TRBJ2-3 | TRBD2 | TRBV7-9 | 16 | TGTGCCAGCAGCTCCTCTAGCGGGGGTAACGCAGATACGCAGTATTTT | CASSSSSGGNADTQYF
many | TRBJ2-7 | TRBD1 | TRBV10-3 | 14 | TGTGCCATCAGAGGACAGGGAAGCTCCTACGAGCAGTACTTC | CAIRGQGSSYEQYF
few | TRBJ1-6 | TRBD1 | TRBV6-1 | 15 | TGTGCCAGCAGAACTCTGGACAGGGAGAATTCACCCCTCCACTTT | CASRTLDRENSPLHF
many | TRBJ2-1 | TRBD2 | TRBV5-1 | 16 | TGCGCCAGCAGCTTGCCAAACGGGGGGGGGAGTGATGAGCAGTTCTTC | CASSLPNGGGSDEQFF
many | TRBJ2-2 | - | TRBV7-7 | 13 | TGTGCTAGCAGCTTGTCGGGTGCCGGGGAGCTGTTTTTT | CASSLSGAGELFF
- | TRBJ2-7 | - | TRBV7-9 | 13 | TGTGCCAGCAGCCTTACTAGTATTAACGAGCAGTACTTC | CASSLTSINEQYF
many | TRBJ2-3 | - | TRBV11-2 | 15 | TGTGCCAGCAGCTTAGAGGGGGGGCAGGTAGATACGCAGTATTTT | CASSLEGGQVDTQYF
- | TRBJ1-1 | - | TRBV19 | 14 | TGTGCCAGTAGTATAAGGCACATGAACACTGAAGCTTTCTTT | CASSIRHMNTEAFF
many | TRBJ1-1 | - | TRBV20-1 | 15 | TGCAGTGCTAGAAGACACCACTTGAGGAACACTGAAGCTTTCTTT | CSARRHHLRNTEAFF
- | TRBJ2-5 | - | TRBV7-9 | 14 | TGTGCCAGCAGCTCACCCGGGTTAAAGGAGACCCAGTACTTC | CASSSPGLKETQYF
many | TRBJ2-5 | TRBD1 | TRBV7-9 | 16 | TGTGCCAGCAGCTTAGCAGGGACAGGACATAGCCAGACCCAGTACTTC | CASSLAGTGHSQTQYF
many | TRBJ2-7 | TRBD2 | TRBV13 | 16 | TGTGCCAGCAGCTTAGGGGCTAGCGGGAGGGATAACGAGCAGTACTTC | CASSLGASGRDNEQYF
- | TRBJ2-1 | - | TRBV5-4 | 16 | TGTGCCAGCAGCTTGGGGGCGGGACAGCTATACAATGAGCAGTTCTTC | CASSLGAGQLYNEQFF
many | TRBJ2-6 | - | TRBV12-3/TRBV12-4 | 16 | TGTGCCAGCAGCTGGGGGGTGAGCTCTGGGGCCAACGTCCTGACTTTC | CASSWGVSSGANVLTF
many | TRBJ2-6 | - | TRBV5-1 | 15 | TGCGCCAGCAAGTGGACTGGGGATGGGGCCAACGTCCTGACTTTC | CASKWTGDGANVLTF
many | TRBJ1-1 | TRBD1 | TRBV28 | 11 | TGTGCCAGCCAGGGGGAGCCTGAAGCTTTCTTT | CASQGEPEAFF
few | TRBJ2-3 | - | TRBV9 | 16 | TGTGCCAGCAGCGTAGTAGGAGACTATAGCACAGATACGCAGTATTTT | CASSVVGDYSTDTQYF
- | TRBJ2-2 | - | TRBV5-1 | 14 | TGCGCCAGCAGCTTGGAAGTGGGCACCGGGGAGCTGTTTTTT | CASSLEVGTGELFF
- | TRBJ1-1 | TRBD1 | TRBV10-3 | 14 | TGTGCCATCAGTGTGGGACAGGGGAACACTGAAGCTTTCTTT | CAISVGQGNTEAFF
many | TRBJ1-1 | - | TRBV11-3 | 14 | TGTGCCAGCAGCTTTCGTTCGGCGAACACTGAAGCTTTCTTT | CASSFRSANTEAFF
many | TRBJ1-5 | - | TRBV30 | 13 | TGTGCCTGGAGCCTCCTCGGCAATCAGCCCCAGCATTTT | CAWSLLGNQPQHF
many | TRBJ1-2 | TRBD1 | TRBV30 | 13 | TGTGCCTGGATCGGAGGGGGCGACTATGGCTACACCTTC | CAWIGGGDYGYTF
many | TRBJ2-2 | TRBD1 | TRBV27 | 15 | TGTGCCAGCAGTTCGGGGACAGGGTGGACCGGGGAGCTGTTTTTT | CASSSGTGWTGELFF
many | TRBJ2-7 | TRBD1 | TRBV29-1 | 14 | TGCAGCGTTGCAGGACAGGGGGGGATCTACGAGCAGTACTTC | CSVAGQGGIYEQYF
many | TRBJ2-5 | - | TRBV18 | 15 | TGTGCCAGCTCACCACCGGGAGGAACTCAAGAGACCCAGTACTTC | CASSPPGGTQETQYF
many | TRBJ1-1 | - | TRBV4-1 | 15 | TGCGCCAGCAGCCGCCCGGGAAGTAGGGGCACTGAAGCTTTCTTT | CASSRPGSRGTEAFF
- | TRBJ1-5 | TRBD1 | TRBV6-1 | 14 | TGTGCCAGCAGCCCCCGACAGGGGGCTTTCCCCCAGCATTTT | CASSPRQGAFPQHF
- | TRBJ1-2 | TRBD1 | TRBV7-9 | 15 | TGTGCCAGCGGTTGGGGACAGGGGTTCGTCTATGGCTACACCTTC | CASGWGQGFVYGYTF
few | TRBJ2-3 | - | TRBV6-6 | 13 | TGTGCCAGCAGTTACTCGAACCGAGGAGCGCAGTATTTT | CASSYSNRGAQYF
many | TRBJ1-2 | - | TRBV12-3/TRBV12-4 | 13 | TGTGCCAGCAGTTTATGGGGGCTCCATGGCTACACCTTC | CASSLWGLHGYTF
few | TRBJ1-1 | - | TRBV5-1 | 14 | TGCGCCAGCAGCTTGGGGACAACGAACACTGAAGCTTTCTTT | CASSLGTTNTEAFF
many | TRBJ2-3 | TRBD1 | TRBV5-1 | 14 | TGCGCCAGCAGCCGGGGACAGGGGGAAGATACGCAGTATTTT | CASSRGQGEDTQYF
- | TRBJ2-2 | - | TRBV4-1 | 16 | TGCGCCAGCAGCCTTTTCCTGCGCGGAGAAACCGGGGAGCTGTTTTTT | CASSLFLRGETGELFF
many | TRBJ1-1 | - | TRBV6-1 | 11 | TGTGCCAGCATCTATGGAGGGTGGACTTTCTTT | CASIYGGWTFF
- | TRBJ1-4 | - | TRBV7-9 | 14 | TGTGCCAGCAGCTTATTGGACACTAAGGAAAAACTGTTTTTT | CASSLLDTKEKLFF
few | TRBJ2-2 | - | TRBV10-1 | 18 | TGCGCCAGCAGTGACCAATCTCAGGGCTTCGGGCGCACCGGGGAGCTGTTTTTT | CASSDQSQGFGRTGELFF
- | TRBJ2-1 | TRBD2 | TRBV19 | 16 | TGTGCCAGTAGAACCCTACTAGCGGGGGGTCCCAATGAGCAGTTCTTC | CASRTLLAGGPNEQFF
- | TRBJ1-2 | - | TRBV3-1 | 15 | TGTGCCAGCAGACTCGGGACTAGCGGGCGCTATGGCTACACCTTC | CASRLGTSGRYGYTF
many | TRBJ2-6 | - | TRBV3-1 | 15 | TGTGCCAGCAGCCAGACACACTCTGTGGCCAACGTCCTGACTTTC | CASSQTHSVANVLTF
many | TRBJ2-3 | - | TRBV6-2/TRBV6-3 | 18 | TGTGCCAGCATCAAAGGAGGTCGGAATTTACTTAGCACAGATACGCAGTATTTT | CASIKGGRNLLSTDTQYF
- | TRBJ2-7 | TRBD2 | TRBV30 | 15 | TGTGCCTGGAGTCCGGGACTAGCGGGATTATACGAGCAGTACTTC | CAWSPGLAGLYEQYF
many | TRBJ1-5 | - | TRBV12-3/TRBV12-4 | 15 | TGTGCCAGCAGTGCAGGGGTATTGGGCAATCAGCCCCAGCATTTT | CASSAGVLGNQPQHF
- | TRBJ2-3 | - | TRBV6-1 | 15 | TGTGCCAGCAGTGAAAGGGGCTGGGGCGCAGATACGCAGTATTTT | CASSERGWGADTQYF
few | TRBJ2-1 | - | TRBV10-3 | 15 | TGTGCCATCAGTGAGAAGTGGGAGGTAGGCAATGAGCAGTTCTTC | CAISEKWEVGNEQFF
- | TRBJ2-1 | - | TRBV25-1 | 14 | TGTGCCACCCGCTCATCCAGAGGTTCCTCTGAGCAGTTCTTC | CATRSSRGSSEQFF
many | TRBJ1-2 | - | TRBV24-1 | 14 | TGTGCCACCAGGAAGGACAATAGTAACTATGGCTACACCTTC | CATRKDNSNYGYTF
- | TRBJ2-7 | TRBD1 | TRBV7-9 | 13 | TGTCCCAGCAGCTCGGACAGGGGCTACGAGCAGTACTTC | CPSSSDRGYEQYF
many | TRBJ2-1 | TRBD1 | TRBV11-2 | 15 | TGTGCCAGCAGCGTCCGGGACAGGGGCCACAATGAGCAGTTCTTC | CASSVRDRGHNEQFF
many | TRBJ2-1 | TRBD2 | TRBV7-3 | 18 | TGTGCCAGCAGCTTATTCGCGGGAGGGCCCGTCAACTACAATGAGCAGTTCTTC | CASSLFAGGPVNYNEQFF